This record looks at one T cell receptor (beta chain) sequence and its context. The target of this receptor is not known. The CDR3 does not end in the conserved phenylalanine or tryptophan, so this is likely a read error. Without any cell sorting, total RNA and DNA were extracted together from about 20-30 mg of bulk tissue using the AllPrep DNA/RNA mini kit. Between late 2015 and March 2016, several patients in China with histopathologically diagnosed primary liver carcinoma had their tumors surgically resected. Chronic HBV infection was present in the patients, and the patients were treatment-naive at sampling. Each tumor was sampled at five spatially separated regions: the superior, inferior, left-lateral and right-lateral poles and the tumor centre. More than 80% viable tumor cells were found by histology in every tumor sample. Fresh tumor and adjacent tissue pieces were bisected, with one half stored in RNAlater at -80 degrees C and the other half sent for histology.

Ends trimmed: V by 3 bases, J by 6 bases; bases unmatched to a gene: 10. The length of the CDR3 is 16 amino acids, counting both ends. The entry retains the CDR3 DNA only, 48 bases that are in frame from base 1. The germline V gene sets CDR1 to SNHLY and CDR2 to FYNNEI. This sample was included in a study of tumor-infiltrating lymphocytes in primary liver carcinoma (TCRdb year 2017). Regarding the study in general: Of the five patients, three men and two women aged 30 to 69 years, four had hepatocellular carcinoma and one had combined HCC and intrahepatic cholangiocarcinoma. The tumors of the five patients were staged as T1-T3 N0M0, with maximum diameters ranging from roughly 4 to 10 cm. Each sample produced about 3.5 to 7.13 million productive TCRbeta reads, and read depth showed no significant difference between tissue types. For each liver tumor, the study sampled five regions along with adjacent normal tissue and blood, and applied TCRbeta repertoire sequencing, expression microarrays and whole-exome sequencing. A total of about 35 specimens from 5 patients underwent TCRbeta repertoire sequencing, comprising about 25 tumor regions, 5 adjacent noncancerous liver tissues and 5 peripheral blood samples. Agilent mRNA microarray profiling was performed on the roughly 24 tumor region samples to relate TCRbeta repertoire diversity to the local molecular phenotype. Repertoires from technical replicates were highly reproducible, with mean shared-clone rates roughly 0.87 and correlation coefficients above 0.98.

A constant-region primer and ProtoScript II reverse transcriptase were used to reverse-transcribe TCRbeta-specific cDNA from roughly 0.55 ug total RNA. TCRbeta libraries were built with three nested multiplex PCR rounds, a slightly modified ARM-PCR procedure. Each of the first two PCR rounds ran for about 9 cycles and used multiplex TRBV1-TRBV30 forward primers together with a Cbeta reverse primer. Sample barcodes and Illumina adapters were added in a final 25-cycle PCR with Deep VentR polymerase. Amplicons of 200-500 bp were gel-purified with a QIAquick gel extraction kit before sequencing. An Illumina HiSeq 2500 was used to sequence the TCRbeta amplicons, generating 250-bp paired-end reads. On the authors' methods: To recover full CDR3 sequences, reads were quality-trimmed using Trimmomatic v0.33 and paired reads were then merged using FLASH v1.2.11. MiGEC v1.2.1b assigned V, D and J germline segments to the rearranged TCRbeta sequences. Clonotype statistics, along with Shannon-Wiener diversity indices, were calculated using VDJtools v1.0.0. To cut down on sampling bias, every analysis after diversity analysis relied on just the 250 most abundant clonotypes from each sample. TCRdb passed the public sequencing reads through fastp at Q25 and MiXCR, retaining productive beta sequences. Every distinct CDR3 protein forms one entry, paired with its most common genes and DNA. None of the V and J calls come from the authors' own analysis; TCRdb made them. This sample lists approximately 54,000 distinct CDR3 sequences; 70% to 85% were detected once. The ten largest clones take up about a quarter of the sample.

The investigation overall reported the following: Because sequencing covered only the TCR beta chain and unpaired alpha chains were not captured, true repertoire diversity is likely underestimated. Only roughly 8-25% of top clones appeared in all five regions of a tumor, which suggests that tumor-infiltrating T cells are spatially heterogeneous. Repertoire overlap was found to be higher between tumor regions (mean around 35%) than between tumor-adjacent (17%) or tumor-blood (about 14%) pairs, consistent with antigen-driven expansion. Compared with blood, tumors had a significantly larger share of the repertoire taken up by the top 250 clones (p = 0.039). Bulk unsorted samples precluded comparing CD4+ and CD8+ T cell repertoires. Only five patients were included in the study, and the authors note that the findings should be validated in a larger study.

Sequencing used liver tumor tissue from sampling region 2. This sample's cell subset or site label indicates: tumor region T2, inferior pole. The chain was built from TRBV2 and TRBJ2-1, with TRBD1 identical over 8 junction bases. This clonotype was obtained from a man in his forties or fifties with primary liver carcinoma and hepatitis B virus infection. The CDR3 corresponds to CASSDDGRGPGNEQFL. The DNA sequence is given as TGTGCCAGCAGTGACGACGGCAGGGGGCCTGGCAATGAGCAGTTCTTA.